This T cell receptor (beta chain) was captured in a study of PD-1 blockade in mismatch repair-deficient tumors. Looking at the study overall: Enrolled about 2012-2016, patients had progressing, pretreated mismatch repair-deficient cancers of about a dozen types.

Worth noting for this clone: What it binds is unknown.

CDR3 length: 14 residues. Germline V CDR1 and CDR2: LNHDA, SQIVND (reference sequence). The ends lost 6 bases at V and 5 bases at J; junction bases unmatched: 3. All patients were mismatch repair deficient, assessed by either PCR or immunohistochemistry. TCRs were sequenced from a few patients responding to pembrolizumab. Here immunoSEQ multiplex PCR was the method, and the copy in TCRdb shows in-frame clones only, minus some. The sample includes some 130,000 clones, approximately 91% of them seen just once. Study-wide results and limits: Tumor-resident clones, often absent from pretreatment blood, expanded after pembrolizumab and then contracted.

The material was peripheral blood, obtained approximately 73 weeks after starting pembrolizumab. The J gene is TRBJ2-5, the V gene TRBV19; 13 bases fit TRBD2. This receptor was obtained from an adult with mismatch repair-deficient cancer. CDR3 amino acids: CASSGTSGKETQYF. The CDR3, as DNA: TGTGCCAGTAGCGGGACTAGCGGGAAGGAGACCCAGTACTTC.